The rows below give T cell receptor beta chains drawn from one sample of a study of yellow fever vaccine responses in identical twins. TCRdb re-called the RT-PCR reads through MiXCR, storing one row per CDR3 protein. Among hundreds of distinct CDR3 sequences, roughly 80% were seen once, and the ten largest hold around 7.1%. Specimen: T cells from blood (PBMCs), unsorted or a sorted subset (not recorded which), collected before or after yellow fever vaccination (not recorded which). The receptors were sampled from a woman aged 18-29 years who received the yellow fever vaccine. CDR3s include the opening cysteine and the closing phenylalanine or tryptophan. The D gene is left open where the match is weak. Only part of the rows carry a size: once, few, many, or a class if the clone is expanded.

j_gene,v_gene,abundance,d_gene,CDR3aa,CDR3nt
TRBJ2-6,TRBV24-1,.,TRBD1,CATSETGGPGANVLTF,TGTGCCACCAGTGAAACAGGGGGCCCTGGGGCCAACGTCCTGACTTTC
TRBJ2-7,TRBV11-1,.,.,CASSAQAGTTPRVYEQYF,TGTGCCAGCAGCGCTCAAGCGGGCACCACCCCTAGGGTCTACGAGCAGTACTTC
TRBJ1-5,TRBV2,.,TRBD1,CASSPRDRSDQPQHF,TGTGCCAGCAGTCCCCGGGACAGGTCTGATCAGCCCCAGCATTTT
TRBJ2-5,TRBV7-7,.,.,CASSSDGWEETQYF,TGTGCCAGCAGCTCCGACGGGTGGGAAGAGACCCAGTACTTC
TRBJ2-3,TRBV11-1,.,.,CASSRISGQGNTDTQYF,TGTGCCAGCAGCCGAATTTCTGGGCAGGGGAACACAGATACGCAGTATTTT
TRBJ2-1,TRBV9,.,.,CASSVETGQNEQFF,TGTGCCAGCAGCGTAGAAACAGGGCAGAATGAGCAGTTCTTC
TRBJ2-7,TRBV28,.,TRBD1,CASGQVWYEQYF,TGTGCCAGCGGACAGGTTTGGTACGAGCAGTACTTC
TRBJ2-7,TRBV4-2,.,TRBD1,CASSQDIRGQYEQYF,TGTGCCAGCAGCCAAGATATCAGGGGGCAATACGAGCAGTACTTC
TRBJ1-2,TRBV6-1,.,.,CASSTPTGYGYTF,TGTGCCAGCAGTACGCCGACAGGCTATGGCTACACCTTC
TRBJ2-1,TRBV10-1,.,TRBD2,CASSERRGGPFGNEQFF,TGCGCCAGCAGTGAGCGGCGGGGGGGACCCTTTGGGAATGAGCAGTTCTTC
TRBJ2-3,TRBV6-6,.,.,CASSYEGGTDTQYF,TGTGCCAGCAGTTACGAAGGGGGCACAGATACGCAGTATTTT
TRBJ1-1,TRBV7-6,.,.,CASSLGGAGTEAFF,TGTGCCAGCAGCTTAGGGGGGGCGGGGACTGAAGCTTTCTTT
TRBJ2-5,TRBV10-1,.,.,CASSVLASRGVAETQYF,TGCGCCAGCAGTGTGTTGGCTAGCAGGGGGGTTGCGGAGACCCAGTACTTC
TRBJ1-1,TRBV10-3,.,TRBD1,CAITPDRGLPEAFF,TGTGCCATCACCCCGGACAGGGGGTTACCTGAAGCTTTCTTT
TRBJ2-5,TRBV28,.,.,CASSLLAGHGETQYF,TGTGCCAGCAGTTTATTGGCCGGGCATGGGGAGACCCAGTACTTC
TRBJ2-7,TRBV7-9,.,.,CASSLAELEQRSYEQYF,TGTGCCAGCAGCTTAGCGGAGTTGGAACAGAGATCCTACGAGCAGTACTTC
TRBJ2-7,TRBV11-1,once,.,CASSSIVVNYEQYF,TGTGCCAGCAGCTCAATAGTGGTGAACTACGAGCAGTACTTC
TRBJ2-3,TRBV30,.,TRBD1,CARRPGGADYTDTQYF,TGTGCCCGGCGGCCAGGGGGCGCGGACTACACAGATACGCAGTATTTT
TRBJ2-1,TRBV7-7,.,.,CASPDEQFF,TGTGCCAGTCCCGATGAGCAGTTCTTC
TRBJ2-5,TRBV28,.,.,CASSSGPIQETQYF,TGTGCCAGCAGTTCGGGACCGATCCAAGAGACCCAGTACTTC
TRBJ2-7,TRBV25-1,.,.,CASSELRGSPPYEQYF,TGTGCCAGCAGTGAACTGAGGGGTTCCCCTCCCTACGAGCAGTACTTC
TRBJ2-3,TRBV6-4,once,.,CASSASGTDTQYF,TGTGCCAGCAGTGCCTCTGGCACAGATACGCAGTATTTT
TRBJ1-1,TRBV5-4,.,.,CASSSVESTEAFF,TGTGCCAGCAGCTCTGTCGAGAGCACTGAAGCTTTCTTT
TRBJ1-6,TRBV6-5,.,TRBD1,CASSYEIVGDRNSPLHF,TGTGCCAGCAGTTACGAAATAGTTGGGGACAGAAATTCACCCCTCCACTTT
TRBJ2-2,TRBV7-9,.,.,CASSFARGLNTGELFF,TGTGCCAGCAGCTTCGCCCGGGGCCTTAACACCGGGGAGCTGTTTTTT
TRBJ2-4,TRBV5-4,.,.,CASSLGEENIQYF,TGTGCCAGCAGCCTCGGGGAGGAAAACATTCAGTACTTC
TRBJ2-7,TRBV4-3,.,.,CASSQDFPGSSYEQYF,TGCGCCAGCAGCCAAGACTTCCCGGGTAGCTCCTACGAGCAGTACTTC
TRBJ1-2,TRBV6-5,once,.,CASSSAFTDGYTF,TGTGCCAGCAGTTCAGCGTTTACCGACGGCTACACCTTC
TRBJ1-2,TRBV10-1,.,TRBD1,CASSAFGTGRRDYGYTF,TGCGCCAGCAGTGCTTTCGGGACAGGGAGGAGGGACTATGGCTACACCTTC
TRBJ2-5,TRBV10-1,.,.,CASRLAPETQYF,TGCGCCAGCAGACTAGCCCCGGAGACCCAGTACTTC
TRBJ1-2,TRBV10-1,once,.,CASSETDNYGYTF,TGCGCCAGCAGTGAGACAGATAACTATGGCTACACCTTC
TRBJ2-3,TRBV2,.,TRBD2,CASSGDSLAGVF,TGTGCCAGCAGTGGAGATTCCCTAGCGGGAGTTTTT
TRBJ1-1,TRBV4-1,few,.,CASSQNRVNTEAFF,TGCGCCAGCAGCCAAAACAGGGTGAACACTGAAGCTTTCTTT
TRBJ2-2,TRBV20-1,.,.,CSPRGLIAGELFF,TGCAGTCCCCGCGGGTTGATCGCCGGGGAGCTGTTTTTT
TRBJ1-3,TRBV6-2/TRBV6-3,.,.,CASSYTVSGNTIYF,TGTGCCAGCAGTTACACAGTCTCTGGAAACACCATATATTTT
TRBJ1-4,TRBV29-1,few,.,CSARGGEGEKLFF,TGCAGCGCCCGTGGAGGGGAGGGTGAAAAACTGTTTTTT
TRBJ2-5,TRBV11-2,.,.,CASSLDNALETQYF,TGTGCCAGCAGCTTAGATAACGCCTTAGAGACCCAGTACTTC
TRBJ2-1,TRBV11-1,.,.,CASSLSDTAYNEQFF,TGTGCCAGCAGCTTAAGTGATACCGCCTACAATGAGCAGTTCTTC
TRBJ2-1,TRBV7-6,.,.,CASSLFSPSSYNEQFF,TGTGCCAGCAGCTTATTTTCCCCCAGCTCCTACAATGAGCAGTTCTTC
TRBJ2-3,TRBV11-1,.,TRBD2,CAPFESSGSTDTQYF,TGTGCCCCCTTCGAGTCTAGCGGGAGCACAGATACGCAGTATTTT
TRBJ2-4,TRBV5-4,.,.,CASSFREGVAKNIQYF,TGTGCCAGCAGCTTTAGGGAGGGGGTAGCCAAAAACATTCAGTACTTC
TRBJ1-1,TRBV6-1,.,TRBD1,CASRMTGRFTEAFF,TGTGCCAGCAGGATGACAGGGCGGTTCACTGAAGCTTTCTTT
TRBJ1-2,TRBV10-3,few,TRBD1,CAITISGTGGGYTF,TGTGCCATCACCATATCCGGGACAGGGGGTGGCTACACCTTC
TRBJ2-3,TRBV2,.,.,CASSDWDSEDTQYF,TGTGCCAGCAGTGATTGGGACTCCGAGGATACGCAGTATTTT
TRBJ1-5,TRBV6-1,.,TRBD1,CASSHRGLSNQPQHF,TGTGCCAGCAGCCACAGGGGGCTTAGCAATCAGCCCCAGCATTTT
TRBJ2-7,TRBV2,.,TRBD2,CASSDGASGGYEQYF,TGTGCCAGCAGTGATGGGGCTAGCGGAGGTTACGAGCAGTACTTC
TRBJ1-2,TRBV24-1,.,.,CATSERDRNYGYTF,TGTGCCACCAGTGAGAGGGACCGTAACTATGGCTACACCTTC
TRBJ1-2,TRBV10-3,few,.,CAISGLLGGRYGYTF,TGTGCCATCAGTGGCCTTCTGGGGGGCCGCTATGGCTACACCTTC
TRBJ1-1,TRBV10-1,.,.,CASSSGASTEAFF,TGCGCCAGCAGTAGCGGCGCATCCACTGAAGCTTTCTTT